The TCR beta chain under discussion was sequenced for a study of T-cell reconstitution after alpha-beta-depleted transplantation in children. Per germline, CDR1 DFQATT and CDR2 SNEGSKA (reference sequence). The CDR3 length is 14 residues. V lost 1 base and J 3 bases, leaving 12 bases between the germline ends. As it was prepared, the TCRbeta library received unique molecular identifiers. TCRdb ran MiXCR on the PCR reads and lists one entry per CDR3 protein. The data show about 230,000 distinct CDR3 sequences, with approximately 9% seen just once and 5% to 7% held by the top ten. This TCR came from a human donor who donated a stem cell graft to a child with acute lymphoblastic leukemia. The starting material was PBMCs from the stem cell graft donor, obtained from the stem cell graft. The V call is TRBV20-1, the J call TRBJ1-1; D gene ambiguous. CDR3 nucleotide sequence: TGCAGTGCTAGAGTTTGGGCCCCGGACACTGAAGCTTTCTTT. Protein: CSARVWAPDTEAFF.